These 9 T cell receptor beta chains came from one sample sequenced in a study of T-cell memory formation after mild COVID-19. MiXCR, applied by TCRdb to the 5' RACE reads, yields one record per CDR3 protein. The table shows 65,000 to 95,000 distinct CDR3 sequences, with 9.5% to 15% occurring only once. The sample was PBMCs or a T cell subset sorted from them (not recorded which). These receptors originate from a man aged 18-30 years who had mild COVID-19 (a few samples of this study predate the infection). Cell type and time point are not known.

This chain uses TRBV5-1 with TRBJ2-1; 15 nucleotides match TRBD2. V was pared by 4 bases and J by 7 bases, with 12 bases of the junction left unmatched. This CDR3 spans 18 amino acids. The germline gives CDR1 SGHRS, CDR2 YFSETQ. The CDR3 DNA is TGCGCCAGCAGCCCAGGACTAGCGGGGGGGCCAGGCGTAAATGAGCAGTTCTTC. It encodes CASSPGLAGGPGVNEQFF.

This clonotype came up a few times. The V and J genes are TRBV7-9 and TRBJ2-5, with unresolved D. Trimming pared 1 base from V and 1 base from J, leaving 7 bases between. The CDR3 is 14 residues long. Germline V gives CDR1 SEHNR, CDR2 FQNEAQ (reference sequence). CDR3 residues: CASSLVRTQETQYF. The CDR3 bases are TGTGCCAGCAGCTTAGTCCGCACCCAAGAGACCCAGTACTTC.

This clonotype was seen more than once but under ten times. This rearrangement joins TRBV7-3 to TRBJ2-1; no definite D call. V was cut by 3 bases and J by 7 bases, with 16 bases left in between. Germline V CDR1 and CDR2: SGHTA, FQGTGA. The CDR3 is 15 residues long. In nucleotides, the CDR3 is TGTGCCAGCAGCTTTGGGGTAGGCCGAGAGAATGAGCAGTTCTTC. Translation gives CASSFGVGRENEQFF.

This clonotype was seen a handful of times. This rearrangement joins TRBV7-3 to TRBJ1-1; weak D call: TRBD1 (5 bases). The germline CDR1 and CDR2 sequences are SGHTA and FQGTGA. The CDR3 runs 14 residues. V lost 6 bases and J 1 base, leaving 12 bases between the germline ends. CDR3: CASRKTEKNTEAFF. For the CDR3, the DNA is TGTGCCAGCAGGAAGACAGAGAAGAACACTGAAGCTTTCTTT.

This clonotype was counted ten times or more. V and J are TRBV12-3 or TRBV12-4 and TRBJ2-7; D gene ambiguous. Trimming shortened V by 4 bases and J by 3 bases, and 7 bases separated the two germline ends. This CDR3 contains 12 residues. CDR3: CASSYGIYEQYV. CDR3 coding DNA: TGTGCCAGCAGTTATGGCATCTACGAGCAGTACGTC.

A few counts support this clonotype. DNA of the CDR3: TGTGCCAGCAGCTCGGGACGGATGAACACTGAAGCTTTCTTT. Its protein product is CASSSGRMNTEAFF. This rearrangement joins TRBV7-6 to TRBJ1-1; tentative D call: TRBD1 (5 bases). Between the trimmed V and J ends, which lost 4 bases and 0 bases, there was a span of 9 bases. This CDR3 is 14 amino acids long. Germline values: CDR1 SGHVS, CDR2 FNYEAQ.

The chain has TRBV11-2 and TRBJ2-1; D perhaps matches TRBD1 (6 bases). The CDR3 totals 13 residues. The V end lost 1 base, the J end lost 8 bases, and 9 bases lay between the germline ends. The germline V gene encodes CDR1 SGHAT and CDR2 FQNNGV. CDR3 in amino acids: CASSLVQGYEQFF. The CDR3 coding sequence is TGTGCCAGCAGCTTAGTACAGGGCTATGAGCAGTTCTTC.

A few counts support this clonotype. The chain employs TRBV9 and TRBJ1-1; TRBD1 might be the D (5 bases). Germline loops: CDR1 SGDLS, CDR2 YYNGEE. This CDR3 is built from 13 residues. Trimming left V 3 bases short and J 3 bases short, with 9 bases between. CDR3 in amino acids: CASSGWGDTEAFF. In DNA, the CDR3 is TGTGCCAGCAGCGGATGGGGGGACACTGAAGCTTTCTTT. Drawing the rest from reference TRBV9 and TRBJ1-1, the complete variable domain is DSGVTQTPKHLITATGQRVTLRCSPRSGDLSVYWYQQSLDQGLQFLIQYYNGEERAKGNILERFSAQQFPDLHSELNLSSLELGDSALYFCASSGWGDTEAFFGQGTRLTVV.

The table lists this clonotype with a few counts. J is TRBJ2-7 and V is TRBV4-3, with D perhaps being TRBD1 or TRBD2 (6 bases each). Trimming removed 1 base from V and 5 bases from J, with 18 bases in between. The CDR3 consists of 16 residues. From germline, CDR1 is LGHNA and CDR2 YSLEER. The CDR3 sequence is CASSQARSGDLDEQYV. In nucleotides, the CDR3 is TGCGCCAGCAGCCAAGCGAGGTCAGGGGACTTAGACGAGCAGTACGTC.